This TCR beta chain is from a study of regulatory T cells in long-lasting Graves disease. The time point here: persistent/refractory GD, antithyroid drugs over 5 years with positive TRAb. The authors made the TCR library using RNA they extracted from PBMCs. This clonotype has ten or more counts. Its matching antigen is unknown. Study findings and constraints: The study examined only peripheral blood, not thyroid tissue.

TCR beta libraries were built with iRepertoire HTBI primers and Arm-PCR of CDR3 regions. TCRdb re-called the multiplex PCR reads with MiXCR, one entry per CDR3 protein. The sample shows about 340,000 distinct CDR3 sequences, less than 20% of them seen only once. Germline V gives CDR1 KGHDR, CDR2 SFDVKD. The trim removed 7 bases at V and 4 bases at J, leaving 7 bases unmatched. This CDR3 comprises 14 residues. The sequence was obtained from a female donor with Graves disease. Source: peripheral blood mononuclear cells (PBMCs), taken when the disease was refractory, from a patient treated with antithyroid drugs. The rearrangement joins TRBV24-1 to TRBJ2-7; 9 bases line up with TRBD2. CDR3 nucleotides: TGTGCCACCAGGAAGACTAGCGGAGGTTACGAGCAGTACTTC. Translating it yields CATRKTSGGYEQYF.